A selection of T cell receptor beta chains follows, all from one sample in a study of human T cells and chemical hapten exposure. TCRdb used MiXCR to reprocess the RACE reads, holding one entry per CDR3 protein. The sample lists about 62,000 distinct CDR3 sequences; around 7% were seen once. Source: whole blood, taken in connection with sensitization to the hapten diphenylcyclopropenone (DPC). The receptors stem from a woman aged 30 to 39 with alopecia areata. Some clones in this sample may be carry-over from other donors' samples. The CDR3 runs from the conserved cysteine through the conserved F or W. The D gene is left open where the match is weak. Expanded clones get a size class; other rows say once, few or many, or leave the size out.

cdr3_length	v_call	clone_size	j_call	d_call	cdr3_nt	cdr3_aa
15	TRBV21-1	many	TRBJ2-3	-	TGTGCCAGCAGCAAAGATCGAAGACGCACAGATACGCAGTATTTT	CASSKDRRRTDTQYF
13	TRBV29-1	many	TRBJ1-2	-	TGCAGCGTTGGTTCACAGCCTAACTATGGCTACACCTTC	CSVGSQPNYGYTF
13	TRBV12-3/TRBV12-4	many	TRBJ2-7	-	TGTGCCAGCAGTCCCAGGGATACCTACGAGCAGTACTTC	CASSPRDTYEQYF
15	TRBV24-1	few	TRBJ2-3	-	TGTGCCACCAGTGATTCGAAAGGGATCACAGATACGCAGTATTTT	CATSDSKGITDTQYF
15	TRBV30	-	TRBJ1-2	-	TGTGCCTGGAGTGTGTTTCCGCAGGGGAAGCATGGCGACACCTTC	CAWSVFPQGKHGDTF
14	TRBV6-2/TRBV6-3	many	TRBJ1-5	-	TGTGCCAGCAGTTACTTAGACCTGGGGCCGCCCCAGCATTTT	CASSYLDLGPPQHF
13	TRBV5-6	-	TRBJ1-1	-	TGTGCCAGCAGCTTTCAGGGGATAACTGAAGCTTTCTTT	CASSFQGITEAFF
13	TRBV6-5	many	TRBJ1-1	-	TGTGCCAGCAGTTACGAAATGAACACTGAAGCTTTCTTT	CASSYEMNTEAFF
11	TRBV12-3/TRBV12-4	many	TRBJ1-4	-	TGTGCCAGCAGTTATAGTGAAAAACTGTTTTTT	CASSYSEKLFF
13	TRBV6-1	few	TRBJ1-5	-	TGTGCCAGCAGTGAGGGTTACAATCAGCCCCAGCATTTT	CASSEGYNQPQHF
17	TRBV20-1	many	TRBJ2-3	-	TGCAGTGCTAGAGACCTAAGACCGGGACTGATCACAGATACGCAGTATTTT	CSARDLRPGLITDTQYF
15	TRBV6-6	many	TRBJ1-6	TRBD1	TGTGCCAGCAGTACCCCGATTGGGGACAGAGTTCGTGTGGACTTT	CASSTPIGDRVRVDF
15	TRBV6-5	many	TRBJ2-3	-	TGTGCCAGCAGTCCGACAGGAGTAGGCACAGATACGCAGTATTTT	CASSPTGVGTDTQYF
15	TRBV27	few	TRBJ1-1	-	TGTGCCAGCAGTTTATACACGGATTCCTTCACTGAAGCTTTCTTT	CASSLYTDSFTEAFF
15	TRBV6-5	-	TRBJ2-2	-	TGTGCCAGCCAGAGGGGGATGGGGGGCACCGGGGAGCTGTTTTTT	CASQRGMGGTGELFF
14	TRBV7-2	few	TRBJ2-7	TRBD1	TGTGCCAGCAGCTCGACAGGGGGCCTCTACGAGCAGTACTTC	CASSSTGGLYEQYF
15	TRBV7-9	many	TRBJ2-5	-	TGTGCCAGCAGCTCCATTGGCAGGGTTCAAGAGACCCAGTACTTC	CASSSIGRVQETQYF
11	TRBV30	-	TRBJ1-1	-	TGTGCCTGGAGTGGGGACACTGAAGCTTTCTTT	CAWSGDTEAFF
13	TRBV7-9	-	TRBJ1-1	-	TGTGCCAGCAGCTTAGAGGTCCCGGATGAAGCTTTCTTT	CASSLEVPDEAFF
15	TRBV7-8	many	TRBJ2-3	TRBD1	TGTGCCAGCAGCTTAGGGACAGGGGGTCCAGATACGCAGTATTTT	CASSLGTGGPDTQYF
14	TRBV20-1	-	TRBJ1-4	-	TGCAGTGCTAGAGATGTGGGAAGGGGTGAAAAACTGTTTTTT	CSARDVGRGEKLFF
14	TRBV13	many	TRBJ1-5	-	TGTGCCAGCAGCTTAGGAGGGGGAGGTCAGCCCCAGCATTTT	CASSLGGGGQPQHF
15	TRBV30	many	TRBJ1-1	-	TGTGCCTGGAGGGGTCTGGAGCGGGGGAACACTGAAGCTTTCTTT	CAWRGLERGNTEAFF
12	TRBV6-5	-	TRBJ2-7	-	TGTGCCAGCAGGGGACCCACCAACGAGCAGTACTTC	CASRGPTNEQYF
14	TRBV7-2	many	TRBJ2-1	-	TGTGCCAGCCATACCGGGGAATCGGGCAATGAGCAGTTCTTC	CASHTGESGNEQFF
15	TRBV5-4	-	TRBJ2-2	-	TGTGCCAGTTCTAATAAGAGGGCCTACACCGGGGAGCTGTTTTTT	CASSNKRAYTGELFF
12	TRBV29-1	many	TRBJ1-2	TRBD1	TGCAGCGTGGACAGGGGGAACTATGGCTACACCTTC	CSVDRGNYGYTF
19	TRBV12-3/TRBV12-4	many	TRBJ2-3	-	TGTGCCAGCAGTTTAGAAGGTCCCCAGGGACACGAAAGCACAGATACGCAGTATTTT	CASSLEGPQGHESTDTQYF
15	TRBV9	-	TRBJ1-1	-	TGTGCCAGCAGCGTAGGGGGTGTGAGGGGCACTGAAGCTTTCTTT	CASSVGGVRGTEAFF
16	TRBV18	many	TRBJ2-7	-	TGTGCCAGCTCACCACCGTCGGGGACCGTCACCTACGAGCAGTACTTC	CASSPPSGTVTYEQYF
15	TRBV12-3/TRBV12-4	many	TRBJ1-3	-	TGTGCCAGCAGTCCCTCAGGGATTGCTGGAAACACCATATATTTT	CASSPSGIAGNTIYF
16	TRBV6-5	many	TRBJ1-2	TRBD1	TGTGCCAGCAACCCGACAGGGAGGATAACTAGTCATGGCTACACCTTC	CASNPTGRITSHGYTF
13	TRBV12-3/TRBV12-4	many	TRBJ1-1	-	TGTGCCAGCAATTGGGGGGGAATTACTGAAGCTTTCTTT	CASNWGGITEAFF
15	TRBV7-9	-	TRBJ1-3	TRBD1	TGTGCCAGCAGCACCGACAGGGGTGTCGGAAACACCATATATTTT	CASSTDRGVGNTIYF
14	TRBV5-8	many	TRBJ2-7	-	TGTGCCAGCAGCAGTCGTCAGGTATCCTACGAGCAGTACTTC	CASSSRQVSYEQYF
14	TRBV7-3	many	TRBJ2-7	-	TGTGCCAGCAGCTTAAATCTGGCGGGGTCTGAGCAGTACTTC	CASSLNLAGSEQYF
12	TRBV30	-	TRBJ1-1	-	TGTGCCTGGAGTGTTGGGAACACTGAAGCTTTCTTT	CAWSVGNTEAFF
14	TRBV18	few	TRBJ1-1	-	TGTGCCAGCTCCCCACAGGGAGGGGACACTGAAGCTTTCTTT	CASSPQGGDTEAFF
15	TRBV5-1	many	TRBJ1-3	-	TGCGCCAGCAGCTTGGGAATGACCTCTGGAAACACCATATATTTT	CASSLGMTSGNTIYF
14	TRBV2	many	TRBJ2-1	TRBD2	TGTGCCACCAGGGCGGGGGGCTCCTACAATGAGCAGTTCTTC	CATRAGGSYNEQFF
14	TRBV12-3/TRBV12-4	many	TRBJ2-5	-	TGTGCCAGCAGTCTGGACAGCGACCAAGAGACCCAGTACTTC	CASSLDSDQETQYF
13	TRBV20-1	many	TRBJ1-6	-	TGCAGTGCTAGCAGGGGTTTGGATTCACCCCTCCACTTT	CSASRGLDSPLHF
16	TRBV3-1	many	TRBJ2-2	-	TGTGCCAGCAGCCAAGAATTGGCGACAAACACCGGGGAGCTGTTTTTT	CASSQELATNTGELFF